The table lists the clone carrying this T cell receptor (beta chain) with many counts. The data are from a study of T-cell memory formation after mild COVID-19. Study as a whole: Clusters of TCRs were largely donor specific.

Each CDR3 protein is one row after TCRdb ran MiXCR on the 5' RACE reads. Altogether roughly 250,000 distinct CDR3 sequences are present, 15% to 20% being singletons, with the ten largest covering about 3.5%. The sequencing input was PBMCs or a T cell subset sorted from them (not recorded which). The receptor was derived from a man aged 18 to 30 who had mild COVID-19 (a few samples of this study predate the infection). Cell type and time point are not known.

Here the CDR3 DNA reads TGTGCCAGCAGCTTACGGAGCGGGGGGGCCGACTTTCAAGAGACCCAGTACTTC. Protein sequence: CASSLRSGGADFQETQYF. This rearrangement joins TRBV7-6 to TRBJ2-5; 10 bases agree with TRBD2. CDR3 length: 18 amino acids. V lost 2 bases, J lost 2 bases, and 11 bases stayed unmatched. Germline-derived CDR1 and CDR2 are SGHVS and FNYEAQ. The whole variable domain, filled in from reference TRBV7-6 and TRBJ2-5, reads GAGVSQSPRYKVTKRGQDVALRCDPISGHVSLYWYRQALGQGPEFLTYFNYEAQQDKSGLPNDRFSAERPEGSISTLTIQRTEQRDSAMYRCASSLRSGGADFQETQYFGPGTRLLVL.